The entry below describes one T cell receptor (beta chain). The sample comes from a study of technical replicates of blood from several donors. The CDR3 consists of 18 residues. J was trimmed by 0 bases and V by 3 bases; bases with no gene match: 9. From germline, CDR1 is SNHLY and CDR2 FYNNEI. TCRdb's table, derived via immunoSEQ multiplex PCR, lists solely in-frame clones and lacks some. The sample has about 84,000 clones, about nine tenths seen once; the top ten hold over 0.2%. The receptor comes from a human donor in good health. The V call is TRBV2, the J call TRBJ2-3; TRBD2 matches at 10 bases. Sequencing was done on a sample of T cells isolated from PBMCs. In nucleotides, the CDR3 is TGTGCCAGCAGTGACCCGGGACTAGCGCGGTCTAGCACAGATACGCAGTATTTT. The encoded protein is CASSDPGLARSSTDTQYF.